These 22 T cell receptor beta chains were sequenced from one sample in a study of cytomegalovirus exposure and HLA in healthy donors. PCR employed 60 Vbeta and 13 Jbeta primers. The repertoire was sequenced with immunoSEQ multiplex PCR; TCRdb's copy has only in-frame clones and lacks some. The sample lists 95,000 to 150,000 clones, roughly 15% occurring once. Sequencing was performed on PBMCs. The receptors derive from a woman under 30 in good health and CMV-seronegative.

The chain links TRBV6-6 to TRBJ1-4, with TRBD1 identical over 9 bases. V was clipped by 2 bases and J by 8 bases; unmatched bases: 6. Germline CDR1 MNHNY, CDR2 SVGAGI (reference sequence). The CDR3 is 15 residues long. This CDR3 reads CASSYRDRVEEKLFF. The CDR3 coding sequence is TGTGCCAGCAGTTACCGGGACAGGGTAGAGGAAAAACTGTTTTTT.

This chain links TRBV5-1 with TRBJ2-7, with 9 bases aligning to TRBD2. J gave up 0 bases and V 4 bases, and 2 bases lay outside the gene matches. CDR3 length equals 14 residues. The germline gives CDR1 SGHRS, CDR2 YFSETQ. The CDR3 here is CASSSSGSSYEQYF. The CDR3, as DNA: TGCGCCAGCAGCAGTAGCGGGAGCTCCTACGAGCAGTACTTC.

The chain couples TRBV19 to TRBJ2-3, with TRBD2 matching over 10 bases. The CDR3 totals 16 residues. The ends lost 4 bases at V and 0 bases at J; junction bases unmatched: 4. CDR1 LNHDA and CDR2 SQIVND come from the germline V gene (reference sequence). For the CDR3, the DNA is TGTGCCAGTAGTACCCGGACTAGCGGTAGCACAGATACGCAGTATTTT. Translated: CASSTRTSGSTDTQYF.

The V call is TRBV5-6, the J call TRBJ2-2, with D perhaps TRBD2 (5 bases). The V gene's germline CDR1 is SGHDT and CDR2 YYEEEE. The CDR3 sequence is 14 residues long. Trimming took off 2 bases at V and 7 bases at J, with 12 bases between the two ends. CDR3 amino acids: CASSFLAGIGELFF. The CDR3 region has the DNA TGTGCCAGCAGCTTCCTGGCCGGGATCGGGGAGCTGTTTTTT.

Points on this clone: A read error is likely, as this CDR3 ends without the conserved phenylalanine or tryptophan. The V gene is TRBV30, the J gene TRBJ1-1, with D perhaps TRBD1 (5 bases). CDR1 and CDR2 from the germline V gene are GTSNPN and SVGIG (reference sequence). This CDR3 spans 14 amino acids. CDR3 amino acids: CAWTRRGVKTEAFL. For the CDR3, the DNA is TGTGCCTGGACCCGGCGGGGGGTGAAAACTGAAGCTTTCTTG.

A few counts support this clone. The rearrangement uses TRBV5-1 and TRBJ2-1; 12 bases line up with TRBD2. Germline CDR1 is SGHRS and CDR2 is YFSETQ. With V trimmed by 4 bases and J by 7 bases, 15 bases remained unmatched. This CDR3 has 18 amino acids. The CDR3 here is CASSQTSGRSGTTNEQFF. The CDR3, as DNA: TGCGCCAGCAGCCAAACTAGCGGGAGGTCAGGGACTACAAATGAGCAGTTCTTC.

The rearrangement uses TRBV7-9 and TRBJ1-4, with TRBD1 as a possible D gene (5 bases). The CDR3 runs to 14 residues. Trimming left V 5 bases short and J 8 bases short, with 15 bases between. Germline V CDR1 and CDR2: SEHNR, FQNEAQ (reference sequence). This chain's CDR3 is CASSRAGFNEKLFF. In nucleotides, the CDR3 is TGTGCCAGCAGCAGGGCAGGGTTCAACGAAAAACTGTTTTTT.

A few counts support this clone. This sequence joins TRBV7-3 and TRBJ2-1, with 8 positions matching TRBD2. The CDR3 contains 16 residues. J was trimmed by 1 base and V by 0 bases; bases with no gene match: 2. Germline CDR1 is SGHTA and CDR2 is FQGTGA. Here the CDR3 reads CASSLTGGASYNEQFF. The DNA of the CDR3 is TGTGCCAGCAGCTTAACCGGGGGGGCATCCTACAATGAGCAGTTCTTC.

V gene TRBV19 combines with J gene TRBJ2-7; 7 bases align to TRBD2. After removal of 10 bases from V and 4 bases from J, the junction contained 10 bases not matched to a gene. This CDR3 has 13 amino acids. Per germline, CDR1 LNHDA and CDR2 SQIVND (reference sequence). CDR3 in DNA: TGTGCCACTATGCCCGGGGGGAGATACGAGCAGTACTTC. This gives the protein CATMPGGRYEQYF.

This rearrangement joins TRBV15 to TRBJ1-5; a weak D match, TRBD1 (5 bases). This CDR3 comprises 13 residues. Germline CDR1 LNHNV, CDR2 YYDKDF (reference sequence). V gave up 5 bases and J gave up 5 bases, with 10 bases separating them. CDR3 DNA sequence: TGTGCCACCAGCCCCAGGGCCGATCAGCCCCAGCATTTT. Its protein is CATSPRADQPQHF. Complete variable domain (other parts from reference TRBV15 and TRBJ1-5): DAMVIQNPRYQVTQFGKPVTLSCSQTLNHNVMYWYQQKSSQAPKLLFHYYDKDFNNEADTPDNFQSRRPNTSFCFLDIRSPGLGDTAMYLCATSPRADQPQHFGDGTRLSIL.

A few counts support this clone. The chain recombines TRBV27 with TRBJ1-1, with 7 bases that match TRBD1. The junction had 6 bases not matched to a gene; V was cut back by 9 bases and J by 5 bases. The length of the CDR3 is 12 residues. Germline V gene data show CDR1 as MNHEY and CDR2 as SMNVEV (reference sequence). The CDR3 region is CASRQGGTEAFF. The CDR3 DNA is TGTGCCAGTCGACAGGGTGGTACTGAAGCTTTCTTT.

This clone came up a few times. This chain joins TRBV28 and TRBJ2-3, with 10 bases fitting TRBD2. With V trimmed by 5 bases and J by 6 bases, 17 bases remained unmatched. This CDR3 comprises 18 residues. Germline V lookup: CDR1 MDHEN, CDR2 SYDVKM. The chain's CDR3 is CASSPLAGEALGRDTQYF. The CDR3, as DNA: TGTGCCAGCAGTCCTCTAGCGGGAGAAGCCCTAGGAAGGGATACGCAGTATTTT.

CDR3 DNA: TGTGCCAGCAGTTATGGCCCCTACGAGCAGTACTTC. This codes for CASSYGPYEQYF. The chain links TRBV7-2 to TRBJ2-7; no clear D. The CDR3 is 12 amino acids. From germline, CDR1 is SGHTA and CDR2 FQGNSA. V was clipped by 6 bases and J by 2 bases, with 8 bases between them.

The gene calls are TRBV4-1 and TRBJ1-6, with D perhaps matching TRBD1 (6 bases). With 3 bases removed from V and 7 bases from J, the gap between germline ends came to 10 bases. Germline CDR1 reads MGHRA; CDR2 reads YSYEKL. The CDR3 contains 14 residues. Written as DNA, the CDR3 is TGCGCCAGCAGCCACTCAGGGGACAATTCACCCCTCCACTTT. Amino acid sequence: CASSHSGDNSPLHF.

The chain has TRBV10-1 and TRBJ2-3; a weak D match, TRBD2 (6 bases). Between the trimmed V and J ends, which lost 0 bases and 4 bases, there was a span of 20 bases. There are 18 residues in the CDR3. Germline CDR1 WNHNN, CDR2 SYGVQD (reference sequence). The CDR3 loop reads CASSESTPAGGASDTQYF. As DNA, the CDR3 is TGCGCCAGCAGTGAGTCGACCCCAGCGGGTGGGGCCTCAGATACGCAGTATTTT.

Only a few counts were recorded for this clone. This sequence joins TRBV19 and TRBJ2-2; the D gene is possibly TRBD2 (7 bases). V was cut by 3 bases and J by 3 bases, with 11 bases left in between. Germline CDR1 reads LNHDA; CDR2 reads SQIVND (reference sequence). The CDR3 sequence is 15 residues long. This chain's CDR3 is CASSIRGGDTGELFF. CDR3 nucleotides: TGTGCCAGTAGTATTAGGGGGGGGGACACCGGGGAGCTGTTTTTT.

The sample holds a few counts of this clone. This chain links TRBV29-1 with TRBJ1-2; D gene unclear. The CDR3 has 15 amino acids. The V end lost 0 bases, the J end lost 1 base, and 12 bases lay between the germline ends. Germline V gene data show CDR1 as SQVTM and CDR2 as ANQGSEA. The CDR3 here is CSVEDQPGLNYGYTF. CDR3 DNA sequence: TGCAGCGTTGAAGATCAGCCGGGTCTTAACTATGGCTACACCTTC.

This clone was counted only a few times. This chain joins TRBV5-1 and TRBJ1-2; maybe TRBD1 (6 bases). Looked up from germline, CDR1 is SGHRS and CDR2 is YFSETQ. The CDR3 is 14 residues long. Deletions cut 0 bases from V and 5 bases from J, with 11 bases between. DNA for the CDR3: TGCGCCAGCAGCTTGGACGGCAGGGGATATGGCTACACCTTC. Amino acid sequence: CASSLDGRGYGYTF.

The CDR3 DNA reads as TGCGCCAGCAGCAGACAGGGGAGCACTGAAGCTTTCTTT. It codes for CASSRQGSTEAFF. V is TRBV5-1 and J is TRBJ1-1; 8 bases match TRBD1. The CDR3 spans 13 residues. CDR1 and CDR2 from the germline V gene are SGHRS and YFSETQ. V lost 4 bases and J lost 4; bases outside the gene matches: 3.

The V gene is TRBV11-2, the J gene TRBJ1-5, with D perhaps matching TRBD1 (5 bases). Germline CDR1 SGHAT, CDR2 FQNNGV. Trimming stripped 5 bases from V and 5 bases from J, with 16 bases between. The CDR3 covers 15 residues. In DNA form, the CDR3 reads TGTGCCAGCAGCGCCGACCCAACAGGAGATCAGCCCCAGCATTTT. Translated, it gives CASSADPTGDQPQHF.

CDR3 residues: CASSPSGGSTYEQYF. In DNA, the CDR3 is TGTGCCAGCAGCCCTTCCGGGGGGAGCACGTACGAGCAGTACTTC. The genes are TRBV7-3 and TRBJ2-7; the match to TRBD2 covers 7 bases. The CDR3 contains 15 residues. With V trimmed by 5 bases and J by 4 bases, 11 bases remained unmatched. Germline CDR1 reads SGHTA; CDR2 reads FQGTGA.

The V and J genes are TRBV9 and TRBJ1-1, with D tentatively TRBD1 (5 bases). The CDR3 is 18 amino acids. V was shortened by 4 bases and J by 3 bases, with 25 bases between the two germline ends. The germline V gene has CDR1 SGDLS and CDR2 YYNGEE. This CDR3 is CASSRSIIGAGSDTEAFF. The CDR3 nucleotides read TGTGCCAGCAGCCGATCAATAATAGGGGCGGGATCGGACACTGAAGCTTTCTTT. The full variable domain, completed using reference TRBV9 and TRBJ1-1, is DSGVTQTPKHLITATGQRVTLRCSPRSGDLSVYWYQQSLDQGLQFLIQYYNGEERAKGNILERFSAQQFPDLHSELNLSSLELGDSALYFCASSRSIIGAGSDTEAFFGQGTRLTVV.